Listed below are T cell receptor beta chains from one sample, sequenced in a study of blood T cell repertoires in COVID-19. Clones were sequenced by immunoSEQ multiplex PCR, and TCRdb holds only the in-frame ones, with some missing. The sample lists roughly 400,000 clones, 80% to 95% occurring once. The sequenced material came from PBMCs or T cells enriched from blood (not recorded which). All receptors derive from a man aged 18 to 30 who had recovered from COVID-19. The CDR3 runs from the conserved cysteine through the conserved F or W. A D gene is named only where the DNA matches it firmly. Not every row has a clone size; where given, it reads once, few, many or a size class.

D gene	V gene	J gene	clone size	CDR3 length	CDR3 protein	CDR3 DNA
.	TRBV6-5	TRBJ2-2	.	13	CASRNPNTGELFF	TGTGCCAGCCGTAATCCGAACACCGGGGAGCTGTTTTTT
.	TRBV30	TRBJ1-1	.	12	CAWRDSETEAFF	TGTGCCTGGAGGGACAGTGAGACTGAAGCTTTCTTT
.	TRBV7-9	TRBJ2-7	.	18	CASSLMGAGGRGTYEQYF	TGTGCCAGCAGCTTAATGGGGGCTGGCGGGAGAGGGACCTACGAGCAGTACTTC
TRBD2	TRBV15	TRBJ2-3	.	13	CAATGLAGAPQYF	TGTGCCGCGACGGGACTAGCGGGAGCACCGCAGTATTTT
.	TRBV28	TRBJ1-5	.	15	CASRKEGSSNQPQHF	TGTGCCAGCAGAAAGGAGGGATCCTCAAATCAGCCCCAGCATTTT
.	TRBV12-3/TRBV12-4	TRBJ1-4	.	12	CASSSLGEKLFF	TGTGCCAGCAGTTCCCTCGGGGAAAAACTGTTTTTT
TRBD1	TRBV6-6	TRBJ2-7	.	16	CASRGNGQGRTYEQYF	TGTGCCAGCAGGGGTAATGGACAGGGCAGGACCTACGAGCAGTACTTC
.	TRBV5-8	TRBJ2-7	.	15	CASSPLVKGPYEQYF	TGTGCCAGCAGCCCCCTCGTCAAGGGGCCCTACGAGCAGTACTTC
TRBD2	TRBV7-2	TRBJ2-7	.	15	CASSPQTSGFYEQYF	TGTGCCAGCAGCCCTCAGACTAGCGGGTTCTACGAGCAGTACTTC
.	TRBV30	TRBJ1-3	once	11	CAWGLGGTIYF	TGTGCCTGGGGACTGGGAGGCACCATATATTTT
.	TRBV5-8	TRBJ1-5	.	14	CACRPLASNQPQHF	TGTGCCTGCAGACCATTAGCGAGCAATCAGCCCCAGCATTTT
TRBD1	TRBV2	TRBJ1-5	.	14	CASSLLDRGQPQHF	TGTGCCAGCAGCCTCTTGGACAGGGGCCAGCCCCAGCATTTT
TRBD1	TRBV5-1	TRBJ1-2	.	13	CASSRGQNYGYTF	TGCGCCAGCAGCCGGGGACAGAACTATGGCTACACCTTC
TRBD1	TRBV16	TRBJ1-2	.	14	CASSRSQGAGGYTF	TGTGCCAGCAGCCGCTCGCAGGGGGCGGGTGGCTACACCTTC
TRBD1	TRBV27	TRBJ1-6	.	15	CASSLGQGGSSPLHF	TGTGCCAGCAGTTTAGGACAGGGAGGAAGTTCACCCCTCCACTTT
TRBD1	TRBV14	TRBJ2-7	.	13	CASSQGTGNEQYF	TGTGCCAGCAGCCAGGGGACAGGGAACGAGCAGTACTTC
.	TRBV3-1/TRBV3-2	TRBJ1-1	.	18	CASSQGGIYGRGNTEAFF	TGTGCCAGCAGCCAAGGGGGGATCTACGGCAGGGGGAACACTGAAGCTTTCTTT
.	TRBV7-8	TRBJ1-3	.	19	CASSLRDGTNRASGNTIYF	TGTGCCAGCAGCCTTCGGGACGGGACGAACAGGGCATCTGGAAACACCATATATTTT
.	TRBV5-5	TRBJ1-5	.	13	CASSREPEQPQHF	TGTGCCAGCAGCCGAGAGCCGGAGCAGCCCCAGCATTTT
.	TRBV6-5	TRBJ1-6	.	15	CASSNPSSYNSPLHF	TGTGCCAGCTCGAACCCGAGCTCCTATAATTCACCCCTCCACTTT
.	TRBV9	TRBJ1-5	.	14	CASSRGRSNQPQHF	TGTGCCAGTTCGAGAGGGCGTTCTAATCAGCCCCAGCATTTT
.	TRBV7-8	TRBJ2-1	few	20	CASSLGATVQGGGSYNEQFF	TGTGCCAGCAGCTTAGGGGCCACGGTACAAGGGGGGGGCTCCTACAATGAGCAGTTCTTC
TRBD2	TRBV7-2	TRBJ2-7	.	14	CANLRTSGDYEQYF	TGTGCCAACCTTCGGACTAGCGGCGACTACGAGCAGTACTTC
TRBD1	TRBV28	TRBJ1-2	.	14	CASSSGQGPYGYTF	TGTGCCAGCAGTTCCGGACAGGGGCCCTATGGCTACACCTTC
TRBD2	TRBV27	TRBJ2-1	.	17	CASSSPLGGSSYNEQFF	TGTGCCAGCAGTTCTCCCCTCGGCGGGAGCTCCTACAATGAGCAGTTCTTC
.	TRBV18	TRBJ1-1	.	13	CASSPEGYTEAFF	TGTGCCAGCTCACCAGAGGGCTACACTGAAGCTTTCTTT
TRBD1	TRBV10-3	TRBJ1-5	few	13	CAISETGDQPQHF	TGTGCCATCAGTGAGACAGGGGATCAGCCCCAGCATTTT
.	TRBV5-6	TRBJ1-5	.	15	CASSSGITPIQPQHF	TGTGCCAGCAGCTCCGGGATCACGCCAATCCAGCCCCAGCATTTT
.	TRBV27	TRBJ1-6	.	12	CASSFVSSPLHF	TGTGCCAGCAGTTTTGTGAGTTCACCCCTCCACTTT
TRBD2	TRBV10-3	TRBJ2-7	.	14	CAIRRLAGGYEQYF	TGTGCCATCAGGAGACTAGCGGGAGGGTACGAGCAGTACTTC
.	TRBV29-1	TRBJ1-4	.	11	CSVGHNEKLFF	TGCAGCGTAGGACATAATGAAAAACTGTTTTTT
.	TRBV19	TRBJ2-7	.	14	CASSIGRGPHEQYF	TGTGCCAGTAGTATCGGCAGGGGCCCCCACGAGCAGTACTTC
.	TRBV19	TRBJ1-2	.	14	CASRMGGPLDGYTF	TGTGCCAGTCGAATGGGGGGGCCTTTAGATGGCTACACCTTC
TRBD1	TRBV7-8	TRBJ1-5	.	15	CASSTRQGASQPQHF	TGTGCCAGCAGTACCCGGCAGGGGGCTAGTCAGCCCCAGCATTTT
TRBD1	TRBV2	TRBJ1-1	.	14	CASSIRQGGAEAFF	TGTGCCAGCAGTATCCGACAGGGAGGCGCTGAAGCTTTCTTT
.	TRBV19	TRBJ1-5	.	14	CASSILGLDQPQHF	TGTGCCAGTAGTATACTAGGTTTGGATCAGCCCCAGCATTTT